The T cell receptor beta chain under discussion was sequenced for a study of shared T cell receptors in the human thymus. The germline gives CDR1 MGHDK, CDR2 SYGVNS. The CDR3 is 16 residues long. V lost 6 bases to trimming and J lost 8 bases; unmatched junction nucleotides: 11. Here immunoSEQ multiplex PCR was the method, and the copy in TCRdb shows in-frame clones only, minus some. This sample carries some 720,000 clones, more than 75% of them seen once, and the ten largest clones take around 0.0099%. In addition, the sample was reused for a study of human thymus T cells. That publication notes: Healthy Finnish infants undergoing corrective surgery for congenital heart defects provided the donor material. Corrective heart surgery yielded the resections from which the thymus tissue came. Biased V and J segment usage appeared in thymus and peripheral blood. Related reports documented highly overlapping thymic repertoires among unrelated individuals.

This TCR was sampled from a boy less than two years old with a congenital heart defect. The specimen was thymocytes. The chain couples TRBV25-1 to TRBJ2-1; 12 bases line up with TRBD2. CDR3 protein: CASRRTSGTRSYEQFF. The CDR3 bases are TGTGCCAGCAGGAGGACTAGCGGGACCCGCTCCTATGAGCAGTTCTTC. The variable domain in full, completed from reference TRBV25-1 and TRBJ2-1, reads EADIYQTPRYLVIGTGKKITLECSQTMGHDKMYWYQQDPGMELHLIHYSYGVNSTEKGDLSSESTVSRIRTEHFPLTLESARPSHTSQYLCASRRTSGTRSYEQFFGPGTRLTVL.